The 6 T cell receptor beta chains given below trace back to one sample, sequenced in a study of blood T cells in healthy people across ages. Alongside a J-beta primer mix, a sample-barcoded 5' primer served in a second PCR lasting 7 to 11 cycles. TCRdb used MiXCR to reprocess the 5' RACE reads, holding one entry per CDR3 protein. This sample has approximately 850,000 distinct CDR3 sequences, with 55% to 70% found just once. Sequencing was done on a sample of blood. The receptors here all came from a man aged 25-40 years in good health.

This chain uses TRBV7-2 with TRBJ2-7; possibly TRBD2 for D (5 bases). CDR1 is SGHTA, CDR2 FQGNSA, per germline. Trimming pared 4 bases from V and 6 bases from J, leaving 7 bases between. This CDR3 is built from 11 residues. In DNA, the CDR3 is TGTGCCAGCAGCTGGAGGTTCGAGCAGTACTTC. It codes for CASSWRFEQYF.

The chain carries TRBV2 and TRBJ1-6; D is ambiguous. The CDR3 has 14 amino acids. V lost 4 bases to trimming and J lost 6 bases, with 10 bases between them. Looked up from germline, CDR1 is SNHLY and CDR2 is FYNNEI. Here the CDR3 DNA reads TGTGCCAGCAGTGGGAGGGCAGCTAATTCACCCCTCCACTTT. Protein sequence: CASSGRAANSPLHF.

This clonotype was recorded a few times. The CDR3 spells CASELVGNEQFF. The CDR3 coding sequence is TGTGCCAGCGAACTAGTTGGCAATGAGCAGTTCTTC. The chain uses TRBV12-3 or TRBV12-4 and TRBJ2-1; maybe TRBD2 (5 bases). This CDR3 spans 12 amino acids. V was trimmed by 8 bases and J by 6 bases, leaving 11 bases between them.

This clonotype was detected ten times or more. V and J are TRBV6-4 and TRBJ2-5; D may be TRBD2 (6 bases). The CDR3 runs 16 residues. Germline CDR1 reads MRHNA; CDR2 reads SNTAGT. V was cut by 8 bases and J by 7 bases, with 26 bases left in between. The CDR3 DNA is TGTGCCAGCCCGCCCGGAGGGGACGTTCCTCGTTCGACCCAGTACTTC. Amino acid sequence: CASPPGGDVPRSTQYF.

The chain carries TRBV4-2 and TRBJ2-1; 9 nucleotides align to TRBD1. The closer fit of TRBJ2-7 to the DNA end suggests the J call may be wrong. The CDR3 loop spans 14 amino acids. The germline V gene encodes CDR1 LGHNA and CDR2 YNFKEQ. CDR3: CASSQLDRGYEQYF. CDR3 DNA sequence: TGTGCCAGCAGCCAGCTGGACAGGGGCTACGAGCAGTACTTC.

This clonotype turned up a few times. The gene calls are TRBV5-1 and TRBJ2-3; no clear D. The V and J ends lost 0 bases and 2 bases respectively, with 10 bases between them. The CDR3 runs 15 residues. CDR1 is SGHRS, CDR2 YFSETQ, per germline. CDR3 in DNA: TGCGCCAGCAGCTTGGAATGGTCGTCCACAGATACGCAGTATTTT. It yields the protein CASSLEWSSTDTQYF.